The 14 T cell receptor beta chains presented below share a single source sample, sequenced in a study of T cells in narcolepsy. Profiling relied on immunoSEQ multiplex PCR, and the TCRdb table lists in-frame clones only, not all of them. The sample consists of fewer than 40,000 clones, 75% to 90% of them appearing once. Sequenced input: memory (CD45RA-) CD4+ T cells from blood. These receptor sequences come from a human donor in good health.

The rearrangement links TRBV7-2 to TRBJ2-1, with D perhaps TRBD2 (6 bases). CDR1 and CDR2 (germline): SGHTA, FQGNSA. The CDR3 runs 13 residues. Trimming left V 5 bases short and J 7 bases short, with 12 bases between. The CDR3: CASSLSRGNEQFF. CDR3 sequence (DNA): TGTGCCAGCAGCCTCTCTCGGGGGAATGAGCAGTTCTTC.

The rearrangement links TRBV6-5 to TRBJ2-2; the D gene could be TRBD1 or TRBD2 (6 bases each). The V gene lost 0 bases and the J gene lost 2 bases, with 10 bases spanning the gap. CDR3 length: 16 amino acids. CDR1 is MNHEY, CDR2 SVGAGI, per germline. CDR3 region: CASSYSGGHNTGELFF. The CDR3 DNA reads TGTGCCAGCAGTTACTCGGGGGGACACAACACCGGGGAGCTGTTTTTT.

The chain is built from TRBV21-1 and TRBJ2-3; TRBD2 is the table's D call, not checked against the DNA. TRBV21-1 is deemed a pseudogene. The CDR3 is 20 amino acids. The CDR3 spells CASSMGPTSGGVFSTDTQYF. The CDR3 DNA reads as TGTGCCAGCAGCATGGGGCCAACTAGCGGGGGGGTCTTTAGCACAGATACGCAGTATTTT.

The chain is built from TRBV10-2 and TRBJ1-6, with 7 bases lining up with TRBD1. Trimming took 10 bases from V and 7 from J; bases not matched to a gene: 7. The CDR3 length is 13 residues. Germline CDR1 and CDR2: WSHSY and SAAADI. The CDR3 region has the DNA TGCGCCACTAGACAGGGCGGAAATTCACCCCTCCACTTT. Its translation is CATRQGGNSPLHF.

V usage is TRBV5-1 and J usage is TRBJ2-5; D possibly corresponds to TRBD2 (6 bases). Germline lookup yields CDR1 SGHRS and CDR2 YFSETQ. CDR3 length equals 15 residues. V shed 4 bases and J shed 6 bases, with 19 bases lying between them. CDR3 amino acids: CASSGEAAGKKTQYF. The CDR3 DNA reads TGCGCCAGCAGCGGCGAAGCCGCGGGAAAGAAGACCCAGTACTTC.

The J gene is TRBJ2-3, the V gene TRBV5-1, with TRBD1 as a possible D gene (7 bases). In germline, CDR1 is SGHRS, CDR2 YFSETQ. V was pared by 2 bases and J by 3 bases, with 16 bases between. The CDR3 covers 16 residues. The CDR3 DNA reads as TGCGCCAGCAGCTTTAGACCCGCAGGGGGGACAGATACGCAGTATTTT. Encoded protein: CASSFRPAGGTDTQYF.

Note on this clone: The identical CDR3 is also encoded by other nucleotide sequences in the sample. This chain joins TRBV27 and TRBJ2-2, with TRBD1 matching 8 bases. With V trimmed by 6 bases and J by 6 bases, 9 bases remained unmatched. CDR1 MNHEY and CDR2 SMNVEV come from the germline V gene (reference sequence). This CDR3 contains 15 residues. The CDR3 nucleotides read TGTGCCAGCAGATTTGGACAGGGAAGGGCCGGGGAGCTGTTTTTT. It encodes CASRFGQGRAGELFF.

The chain links TRBV2 to TRBJ1-5; possible D gene TRBD1, 5 bases. Trimming left V 7 bases short and J 6 bases short, with 19 bases between. Germline CDR1 SNHLY, CDR2 FYNNEI. There are 15 residues in the CDR3. CDR3 sequence: CASTPQSQGGQPQHF. CDR3 nucleotides: TGTGCCAGCACTCCCCAGAGTCAGGGTGGTCAGCCCCAGCATTTT.

This clone was observed a few times. This chain uses TRBV5-8 with TRBJ1-5; the D gene is possibly TRBD1 (5 bases). V lost 2 bases to trimming and J lost 1 base, with 10 bases between them. This CDR3 spans 15 amino acids. Germline CDR1 reads SGHTS; CDR2 reads YDEGEE. This chain's CDR3 is CASSFQAGSNQPQHF. In DNA form, the CDR3 reads TGTGCCAGCAGCTTTCAAGCAGGGAGCAATCAGCCCCAGCATTTT.

This clone was counted a single time. V is TRBV29-1 and J is TRBJ1-2; D perhaps matches TRBD1 (6 bases). The germline CDR1 and CDR2 sequences are SQVTM and ANQGSEA. The CDR3 loop spans 16 amino acids. The V end lost 0 bases, the J end lost 10 bases, and 24 bases lay between the germline ends. The CDR3 DNA reads TGCAGCGTTGAAGACCCCCTACAGGGCGCGGGTCGGCTCTACACCTTC. Its protein product is CSVEDPLQGAGRLYTF.

The genes are TRBV9 and TRBJ2-5; the D is unclear. The germline CDR1 and CDR2 sequences are SGDLS and YYNGEE. V lost 0 bases and J 4 bases, leaving 4 bases between the germline ends. This CDR3 is 12 amino acids long. The CDR3 is CASSVGGETQYF. CDR3 bases: TGTGCCAGCAGCGTAGGAGGAGAGACCCAGTACTTC.

This chain connects TRBV5-1 to TRBJ2-1, with 11 bases aligning to TRBD2. The CDR3 is 17 residues long. Germline trimming cut 0 bases from V and 7 bases from J; bases unmatched to any gene: 9. Germline CDR1 is SGHRS and CDR2 is YFSETQ. The CDR3 DNA follows: TGCGCCAGCAGCTTGGCCGGGGCTAGCGGGGGGCCGAATGAGCAGTTCTTC. Translated, it gives CASSLAGASGGPNEQFF.

The chain has TRBV2 and TRBJ2-7; D may be TRBD1 or TRBD2 (6 bases each). Between the trimmed V and J ends, which lost 7 bases and 4 bases, there was a span of 23 bases. The CDR3 runs to 16 residues. Germline CDR1 and CDR2: SNHLY and FYNNEI. CDR3 in DNA: TGTGCCAGCAACCTCTCCGGGACGGGGGCTTTTTACGAGCAGTACGTC. Amino acids: CASNLSGTGAFYEQYV.

CDR3 nucleotides: TGTGCCAGCAGTTTTTCGCAGGGATCCGACGAGCAGTACTTC. It is translated as CASSFSQGSDEQYF. This chain joins TRBV7-2 and TRBJ2-7, with D perhaps TRBD1 (5 bases). Per germline, CDR1 SGHTA and CDR2 FQGNSA. The CDR3 has 14 residues. V was trimmed by 6 bases and J by 5 bases, leaving 17 bases between them.